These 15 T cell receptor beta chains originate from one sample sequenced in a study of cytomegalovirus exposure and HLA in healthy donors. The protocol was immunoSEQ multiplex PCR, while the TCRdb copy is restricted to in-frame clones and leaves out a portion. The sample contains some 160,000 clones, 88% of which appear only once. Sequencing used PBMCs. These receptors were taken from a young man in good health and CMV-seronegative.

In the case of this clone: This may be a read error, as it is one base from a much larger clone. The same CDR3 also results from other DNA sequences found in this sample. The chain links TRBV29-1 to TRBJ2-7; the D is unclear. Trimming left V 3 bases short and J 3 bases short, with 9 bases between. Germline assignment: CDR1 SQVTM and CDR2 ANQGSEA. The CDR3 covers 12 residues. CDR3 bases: TGCAGCGTTGAGAGCAGCGACTACGAGCAGTACTTC. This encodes CSVESSDYEQYF.

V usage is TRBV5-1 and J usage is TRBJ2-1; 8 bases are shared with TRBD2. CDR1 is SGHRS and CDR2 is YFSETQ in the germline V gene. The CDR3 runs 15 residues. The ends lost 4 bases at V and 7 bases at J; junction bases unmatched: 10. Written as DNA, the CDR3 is TGCGCCAGCAGCACTCACGGGGGGGCCGGGAATGAGCAGTTCTTC. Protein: CASSTHGGAGNEQFF.

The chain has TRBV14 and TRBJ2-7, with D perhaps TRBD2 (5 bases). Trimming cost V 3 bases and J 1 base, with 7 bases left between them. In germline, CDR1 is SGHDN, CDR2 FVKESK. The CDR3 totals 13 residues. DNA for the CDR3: TGTGCCAGCAGCCAGGCGGGTTCCTACGAGCAGTACTTC. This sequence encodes CASSQAGSYEQYF.

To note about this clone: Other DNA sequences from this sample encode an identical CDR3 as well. CDR3 amino acids: CASSLGGGQETQYF. CDR3 nucleotides: TGCGCCAGCAGCTTGGGTGGCGGGCAAGAGACCCAGTACTTC. The V gene is TRBV5-1, the J gene TRBJ2-5, with a tentative D call TRBD2 (5 bases). CDR1 is SGHRS and CDR2 is YFSETQ in the germline V gene. Deletions cut 0 bases from V and 2 bases from J, with 8 bases between. CDR3 length: 14 residues.

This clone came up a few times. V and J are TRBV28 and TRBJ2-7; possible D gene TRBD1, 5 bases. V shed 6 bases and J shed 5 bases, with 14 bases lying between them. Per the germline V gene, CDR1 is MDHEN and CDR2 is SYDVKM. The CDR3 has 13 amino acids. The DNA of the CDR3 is TGTGCCAGCAGGGGGCTGGGAACCCACGAGCAGTACTTC. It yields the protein CASRGLGTHEQYF. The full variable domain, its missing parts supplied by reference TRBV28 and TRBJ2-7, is DVKVTQSSRYLVKRTGEKVFLECVQDMDHENMFWYRQDPGLGLRLIYFSYDVKMKEKGDIPEGYSVSREKKERFSLILESASTNQTSMYLCASRGLGTHEQYFGPGTRLTVT.

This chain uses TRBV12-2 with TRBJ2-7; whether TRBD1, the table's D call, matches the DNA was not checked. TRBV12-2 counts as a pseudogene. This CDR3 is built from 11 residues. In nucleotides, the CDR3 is TGTGCAAGTCGCTCATTCTACGAGCAGTACTTC. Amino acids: CASRSFYEQYF.

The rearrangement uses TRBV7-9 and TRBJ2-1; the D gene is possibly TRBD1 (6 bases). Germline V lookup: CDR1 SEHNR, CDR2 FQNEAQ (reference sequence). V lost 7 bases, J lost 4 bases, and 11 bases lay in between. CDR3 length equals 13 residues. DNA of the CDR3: TGTGCCAGCACCGAGGACAGTTACAATGAGCAGTTCTTC. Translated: CASTEDSYNEQFF.

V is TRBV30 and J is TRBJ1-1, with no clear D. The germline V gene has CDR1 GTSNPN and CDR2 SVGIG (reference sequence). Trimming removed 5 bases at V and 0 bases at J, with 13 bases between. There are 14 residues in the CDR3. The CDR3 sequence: CAWHMGGMNTEAFF. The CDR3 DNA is TGTGCCTGGCACATGGGAGGCATGAACACTGAAGCTTTCTTT.

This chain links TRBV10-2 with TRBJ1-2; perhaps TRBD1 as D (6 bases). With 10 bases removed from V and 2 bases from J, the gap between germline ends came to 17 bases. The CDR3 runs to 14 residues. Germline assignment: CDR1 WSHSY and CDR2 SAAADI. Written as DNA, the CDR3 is TGCGCCACCGGGGGGGGGCTCGTGAACTATGGCTACACCTTC. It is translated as CATGGGLVNYGYTF.

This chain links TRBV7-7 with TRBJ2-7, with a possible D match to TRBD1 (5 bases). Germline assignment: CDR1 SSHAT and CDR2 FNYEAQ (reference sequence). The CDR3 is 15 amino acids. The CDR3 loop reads CASSLVRVGSIEQYV. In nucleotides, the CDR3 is TGTGCTAGCAGCTTGGTCAGGGTTGGATCGATCGAGCAGTACGTC.

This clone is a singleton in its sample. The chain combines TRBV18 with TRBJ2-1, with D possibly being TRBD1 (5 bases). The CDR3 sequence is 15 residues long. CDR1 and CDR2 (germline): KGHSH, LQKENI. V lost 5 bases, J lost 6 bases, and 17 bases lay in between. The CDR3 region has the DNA TGTGCCAGCTCAATCGGACACAGAGTGGTCAATGAGCAGTTCTTC. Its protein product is CASSIGHRVVNEQFF.

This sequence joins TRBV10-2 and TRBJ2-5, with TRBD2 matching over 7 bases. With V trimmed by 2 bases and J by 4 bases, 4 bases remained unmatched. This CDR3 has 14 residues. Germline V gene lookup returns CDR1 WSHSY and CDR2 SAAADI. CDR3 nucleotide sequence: TGCGCCAGCAGTGAGGCGGGAGTAGGAGAGACCCAGTACTTC. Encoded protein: CASSEAGVGETQYF.

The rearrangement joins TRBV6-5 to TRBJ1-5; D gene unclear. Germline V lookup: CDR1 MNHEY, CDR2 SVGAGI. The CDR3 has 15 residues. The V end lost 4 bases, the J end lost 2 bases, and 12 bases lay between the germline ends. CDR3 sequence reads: CASSSGLGGNQPQHF. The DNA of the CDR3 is TGTGCCAGCAGTTCAGGATTAGGTGGCAATCAGCCCCAGCATTTT.

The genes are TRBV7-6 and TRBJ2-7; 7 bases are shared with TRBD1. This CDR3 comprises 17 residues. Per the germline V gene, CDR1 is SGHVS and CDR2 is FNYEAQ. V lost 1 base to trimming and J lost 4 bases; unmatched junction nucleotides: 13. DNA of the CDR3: TGTGCCAGCAGCTTAGATGGGCTAGGGGGCGCCTTTTACGAGCAGTACTTC. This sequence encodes CASSLDGLGGAFYEQYF.

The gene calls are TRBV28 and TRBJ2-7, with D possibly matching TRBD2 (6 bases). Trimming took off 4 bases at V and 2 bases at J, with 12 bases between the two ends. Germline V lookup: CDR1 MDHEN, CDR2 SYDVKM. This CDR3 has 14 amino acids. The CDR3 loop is CASSSPAGTYEQYF. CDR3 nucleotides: TGTGCCAGCAGTTCCCCCGCGGGAACCTACGAGCAGTACTTC.